What follows describes a single T cell receptor beta chain. In germline, CDR1 is SQVTM, CDR2 ANQGSEA. Between the trimmed V and J ends, which lost 3 bases and 8 bases, there was a span of 13 bases. The CDR3 length is 12 residues. This record belongs to a study of blood T cell repertoires in COVID-19. The wider study: Acute-phase and convalescent COVID-19 samples originated in the United States, Italy and Spain. T cells, B-cell-depleted T cells, or PBMCs supplied cDNA or gDNA.

Original analysis: Amplification of reference gene primers provided the estimated nucleated cell counts. TCRdb's table, derived via immunoSEQ multiplex PCR, lists solely in-frame clones and lacks some. From that table come the V and J calls and clone size; the DNA was used to work out D and trimming. Among roughly 73,000 clones listed, roughly 80% were seen once. Input material: peripheral blood. The clonotype was recovered from a woman between 65 and 79 years old with acute or convalescent COVID-19. The chain links TRBV29-1 to TRBJ1-2; no reliable D call. CDR3 sequence reads: CSVDLGGRGYTF. DNA for the CDR3: TGCAGCGTTGATCTAGGAGGAAGGGGCTACACCTTC. Filled out from reference TRBV29-1 and TRBJ1-2, the complete variable domain reads SAVISQKPSRDICQRGTSLTIQCQVDSQVTMMFWYRQQPGQSLTLIATANQGSEATYESGFVIDKFPISRPNLTFSTLTVSNMSPEDSSIYLCSVDLGGRGYTFGSGTRLTVV.